The 26 T cell receptor beta chains listed next were all sequenced from one sample in a study of T cells in Graves' hyperthyroidism and ophthalmopathy (dated by TCRdb to between 2017 and 2020). Libraries were built with multiplex PCR. Instrument used: Illumina HiSeq 2000. TCR beta CDR3 regions were amplified from RNA transcripts. The first round of RT-PCR for the TCR CDR3 was performed with the HTBI primer set and the Qiagen OneStep RT-PCR kit. The public reads were reprocessed in TCRdb via fastp at Q25 and MiXCR, keeping in-frame beta chains. Records with the same CDR3 protein are collapsed into one entry carrying the most frequent genes and DNA. The sample table lists 300,000 to 400,000 distinct CDR3 sequences, approximately 13% of them with a count of one. About 22% of the sample is in the top ten clones. Sequenced input: blood. These TCRs come from a woman in her thirties with Graves' hyperthyroidism.

In this sample, this clonotype turned up many times. V usage is TRBV28 and J usage is TRBJ1-5, with D possibly being TRBD1 (6 bases). The length of the CDR3 is 13 residues. The V end lost 6 bases, the J end lost 6 bases, and 12 bases lay between the germline ends. Germline V gives CDR1 MDHEN, CDR2 SYDVKM. The chain's CDR3 is CASSHRVRQPQHF. The CDR3 DNA is TGTGCCAGCAGCCACAGGGTGCGTCAGCCCCAGCATTTT.

This clonotype has ten or more counts. V usage is TRBV6-1 and J usage is TRBJ2-2; D not resolved. Trimming pared 6 bases from V and 4 bases from J, leaving 6 bases between. This CDR3 contains 12 residues. From germline, CDR1 is MNHNS and CDR2 SASEGT. CDR3 sequence: CASRPITGELFF. The DNA of the CDR3 is TGTGCCAGCAGACCGATCACCGGGGAGCTGTTTTTT.

In its sample, this clonotype was seen a few times. J is TRBJ2-4 and V is TRBV6-2 or TRBV6-3; tentatively, D is TRBD1 or TRBD2 (5 bases each). Per the germline V gene, CDR1 is MNHEY and CDR2 is SVGEGT. Trimming cost V 4 bases and J 1 base, with 14 bases left between them. The CDR3 extends over 16 amino acids. The chain's CDR3 is CASSSGTDGAKNIQYF. Written as DNA, the CDR3 is TGTGCCAGCAGTTCCGGGACCGATGGGGCCAAAAACATTCAGTACTTC.

The chain couples TRBV19 to TRBJ2-2, with 8 bases that match TRBD2. J gave up 5 bases and V 1 base, and 6 bases lay outside the gene matches. Germline assignment: CDR1 LNHDA and CDR2 SQIVND (reference sequence). The CDR3 is made up of 16 amino acids. This CDR3 reads CASSIGSVAGTGELFF. CDR3 coding DNA: TGTGCCAGTAGTATAGGTTCGGTAGCGGGAACCGGGGAGCTGTTTTTT.

This clonotype was seen a few times. V usage is TRBV25-1 and J usage is TRBJ2-7, with D tentatively TRBD2 (6 bases). Trimming removed 2 bases from V and 3 bases from J, with 11 bases in between. Germline assignment: CDR1 MGHDK and CDR2 SYGVNS. The CDR3 totals 14 residues. The CDR3 loop is CASSEVEGDYEQYF. The CDR3 DNA follows: TGTGCCAGCAGTGAAGTGGAGGGCGACTACGAGCAGTACTTC.

CDR3 region: CASSPETASLLYF. In DNA, the CDR3 is TGTGCCAGCAGCCCGGAAACCGCTAGTTTGCTGTACTTC. This chain joins TRBV3-1 and TRBJ2-7; D remains unclear. The CDR3 loop spans 13 amino acids. The germline gives CDR1 LGHDT, CDR2 YNNKEL (reference sequence). V was trimmed by 4 bases and J by 12 bases, leaving 19 bases between them.

Many counts were recorded for this clonotype. V is TRBV19 and J is TRBJ1-4; D possibly corresponds to TRBD1 (5 bases). Germline V gene data show CDR1 as LNHDA and CDR2 as SQIVND (reference sequence). This CDR3 has 15 amino acids. The V end lost 7 bases, the J end lost 8 bases, and 20 bases lay between the germline ends. CDR3 amino acids: CASIPTGAGREKLFF. The CDR3, as DNA: TGTGCCAGTATTCCAACCGGGGCAGGGAGAGAAAAACTGTTTTTT.

This clonotype was found many times. The gene calls are TRBV6-1 and TRBJ1-5, with TRBD1 matching 11 bases. This CDR3 has 15 amino acids. The V and J ends lost 8 bases and 1 base, in that order; junction bases with no gene match: 4. The germline CDR1 and CDR2 sequences are MNHNS and SASEGT. CDR3 region: CASRTGGRSNQPQHF. CDR3 sequence (DNA): TGTGCCAGCCGGACAGGGGGCCGGAGCAATCAGCCCCAGCATTTT.

Only a few counts were recorded for this clonotype. The V call is TRBV29-1, the J call TRBJ2-1, with 8 nucleotides matching TRBD2. CDR3 length: 17 amino acids. With 4 bases clipped from V and 0 bases from J, the junction kept 11 bases outside the gene matches. Germline values: CDR1 SQVTM, CDR2 ANQGSEA. The CDR3 DNA is TGCAGCGTTGGGGCTAGCGGGTCGTTCAGCTCCTACAATGAGCAGTTCTTC. It specifies CSVGASGSFSSYNEQFF.

This clonotype was picked up many times. V and J are TRBV5-1 and TRBJ2-2; 8 bases map to TRBD1. This CDR3 spans 13 amino acids. V gave up 4 bases and J gave up 7 bases; unmatched junction bases: 3. In germline, CDR1 is SGHRS, CDR2 YFSETQ. The CDR3 loop is CASSPGGGGELFF. The CDR3 coding sequence is TGCGCCAGCAGCCCAGGGGGCGGCGGGGAGCTGTTTTTT.

This clonotype has at least ten counts. The chain recombines TRBV28 with TRBJ1-4; tentatively, D is TRBD1 (6 bases). Germline-derived CDR1 and CDR2 are MDHEN and SYDVKM. The CDR3 spans 12 residues. Deletions cut 6 bases from V and 13 bases from J, with 15 bases between. CDR3 sequence reads: CASRGQTQGLFF. In DNA form, the CDR3 reads TGTGCCAGCAGAGGACAGACCCAGGGACTGTTTTTT.

This clonotype was seen a few times. This chain joins TRBV29-1 and TRBJ2-3; 8 nucleotides agree with TRBD2. The germline V gene encodes CDR1 SQVTM and CDR2 ANQGSEA. The V segment lost 4 bases and the J segment 3 bases; nucleotides outside the gene matches: 24. The CDR3 is made up of 20 amino acids. This CDR3 reads CSVGRQHHERESGKTDTQYF. CDR3 nucleotides: TGCAGCGTTGGGAGGCAACACCATGAGCGGGAGTCAGGCAAGACAGATACGCAGTATTTT.

Points on this clonotype: A read error may explain this, as a much larger clone is one base away. The chain carries TRBV7-2 and TRBJ2-1; D unresolved. The CDR3 runs 11 residues. Germline V gene lookup returns CDR1 SGHTA and CDR2 FQGNSA. With 2 bases removed from V and 13 bases from J, the gap between germline ends came to 9 bases. CDR3 bases: TGTGCCAGCAGCTTATGTGGCGTTCAGTTCTTC. This encodes CASSLCGVQFF.

Many counts were recorded for this clonotype. V is TRBV2 and J is TRBJ1-1; D is ambiguous. CDR1 is SNHLY, CDR2 FYNNEI, per germline. This CDR3 is built from 12 residues. V was clipped by 4 bases and J by 1 base, with 4 bases between them. The CDR3 loop reads CASSGGNTEAFF. The CDR3 bases are TGTGCCAGCAGTGGTGGGAACACTGAAGCTTTCTTT.

The chain employs TRBV5-1 and TRBJ1-1; no clear D gene. The germline gives CDR1 SGHRS, CDR2 YFSETQ. The CDR3 contains 13 residues. Deletions cut 3 bases from V and 1 base from J, with 7 bases between. The CDR3 spells CASSSEANTEAFF. The CDR3 DNA sequence: TGCGCCAGCAGCTCGGAGGCGAACACTGAAGCTTTCTTT.

The chain is built from TRBV20-1 and TRBJ2-1; D is unresolved. The CDR3 has 12 amino acids. Trimming left V 1 base short and J 9 bases short, with 10 bases between. Germline CDR1 and CDR2: DFQATT and SNEGSKA (reference sequence). CDR3 sequence: CSARGGVGEQFF. CDR3 bases: TGCAGTGCTAGAGGCGGAGTGGGTGAGCAGTTCTTC.

This clonotype was seen more than once but under ten times. The rearrangement links TRBV20-1 to TRBJ2-1, with D unresolved. There are 14 residues in the CDR3. V lost 2 bases to trimming and J lost 4 bases, with 12 bases between them. Germline V gene sequence: CDR1 DFQATT, CDR2 SNEGSKA (reference sequence). CDR3 loop: CSARLLPAYNEQFF. The CDR3 nucleotides read TGCAGTGCTAGATTACTACCTGCTTACAATGAGCAGTTCTTC.

The sample holds many counts of this clonotype. The gene calls are TRBV7-9 and TRBJ2-5; D remains unclear. The CDR3 spans 16 residues. Germline assignment: CDR1 SEHNR and CDR2 FQNEAQ (reference sequence). Trimming took off 1 base at V and 1 base at J, with 13 bases between the two ends. In DNA, the CDR3 is TGTGCCAGCAGCTTAGGTGCGGTTGGCGTCCAAGAGACCCAGTACTTC. Its translation is CASSLGAVGVQETQYF.

This clonotype was seen more than once but under ten times. The J gene is TRBJ2-7, the V gene TRBV11-2; the match to TRBD2 covers 9 bases. Germline V gene lookup returns CDR1 SGHAT and CDR2 FQNNGV. This CDR3 has 15 amino acids. Unmatched junction bases numbered 10, after V lost 6 bases and J lost 4 bases. The chain's CDR3 is CASRDVAGVSYEQYF. Written as DNA, the CDR3 is TGTGCCAGCAGGGACGTAGCGGGAGTCTCTTACGAGCAGTACTTC.

Concerning this clonotype: A single base separates this from a much larger clone, so it may be a read error. The rearrangement uses TRBV20-1 and TRBJ2-7, with D hard to call. The CDR3 length is 13 residues. The V gene lost 2 bases and the J gene lost 0 bases, with 8 bases spanning the gap. Germline V CDR1 and CDR2: DFQATT, SNEGSKA (reference sequence). CDR3 sequence reads: CSARRKGSYEQYF. The DNA for the CDR3 is TGCAGTGCTAGACGGAAGGGCTCCTACGAGCAGTACTTC.

This clonotype turned up a few times. The J gene is TRBJ2-3, the V gene TRBV6-1; D call uncertain. Per the germline V gene, CDR1 is MNHNS and CDR2 is SASEGT. CDR3 length equals 13 residues. V gave up 8 bases and J gave up 2 bases, with 11 bases separating them. The CDR3 sequence: CASDEHLTDTQYF. CDR3 sequence (DNA): TGTGCCAGCGACGAGCATCTCACAGATACGCAGTATTTT.

The V and J genes are TRBV7-9 and TRBJ2-5; TRBD1 aligns across 8 bases. The CDR3 is made up of 13 amino acids. Trimming took 8 bases from V and 6 from J; bases not matched to a gene: 8. CDR1 and CDR2 (germline): SEHNR, FQNEAQ (reference sequence). The DNA of the CDR3 is TGTGCCAGCGAGGACAGGGTGGATAAGACCCAGTACTTC. This translates into CASEDRVDKTQYF.

Only a few counts were recorded for this clonotype. This sequence joins TRBV30 and TRBJ2-7, with D unresolved. Germline V lookup: CDR1 GTSNPN, CDR2 SVGIG (reference sequence). Trimming removed 0 bases at V and 1 base at J, with 10 bases between. The CDR3 runs to 14 residues. The CDR3 region has the DNA TGTGCCTGGAGTGTACACTATTTGTCCTACGAGCAGTACTTC. This sequence encodes CAWSVHYLSYEQYF.

The genes are TRBV15 and TRBJ2-3, with 8 bases lining up with TRBD1. From germline, CDR1 is LNHNV and CDR2 YYDKDF (reference sequence). Trimming cost V 2 bases and J 1 base; bases outside gene matches: 8. This CDR3 has 17 residues. CDR3 protein: CATSRSRGGQGTDTQYF. CDR3 DNA: TGTGCCACCAGCAGATCTCGAGGGGGACAGGGCACAGATACGCAGTATTTT.

The sample holds many counts of this clonotype. The rearrangement uses TRBV12-3 or TRBV12-4 and TRBJ2-1, with unresolved D. The CDR3 consists of 11 residues. Trimming pared 7 bases from V and 8 bases from J, leaving 9 bases between. The DNA for the CDR3 is TGTGCCAGCACCACTCTTGATGAGCAGTTCTTC. This encodes CASTTLDEQFF.

A word on this clonotype: An end of the junction differs from the germline gene, which may be a read error. V and J are TRBV11-2 and TRBJ2-1; D gene uncertain. The CDR3 is 16 amino acids. Germline V gene data show CDR1 as SGHAT and CDR2 as FQNNGV. The CDR3 loop reads CVSSLNTPASYNEQFF. CDR3 sequence (DNA): TGTGTCAGCAGCTTAAATACACCCGCATCCTACAATGAGCAGTTCTTC.